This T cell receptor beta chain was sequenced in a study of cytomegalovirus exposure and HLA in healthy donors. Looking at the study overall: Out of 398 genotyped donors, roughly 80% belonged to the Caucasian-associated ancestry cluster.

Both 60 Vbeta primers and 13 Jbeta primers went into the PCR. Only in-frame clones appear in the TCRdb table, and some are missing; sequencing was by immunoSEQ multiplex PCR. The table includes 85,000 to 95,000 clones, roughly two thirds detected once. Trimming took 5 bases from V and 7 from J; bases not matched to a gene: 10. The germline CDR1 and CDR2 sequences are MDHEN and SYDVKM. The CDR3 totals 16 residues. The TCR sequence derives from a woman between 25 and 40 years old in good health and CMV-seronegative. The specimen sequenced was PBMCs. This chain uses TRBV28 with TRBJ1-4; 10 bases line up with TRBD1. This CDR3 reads CASSRDTRTGGEKLFF. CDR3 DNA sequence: TGTGCCAGCAGTCGCGATACCAGGACAGGGGGTGAAAAACTGTTTTTT.